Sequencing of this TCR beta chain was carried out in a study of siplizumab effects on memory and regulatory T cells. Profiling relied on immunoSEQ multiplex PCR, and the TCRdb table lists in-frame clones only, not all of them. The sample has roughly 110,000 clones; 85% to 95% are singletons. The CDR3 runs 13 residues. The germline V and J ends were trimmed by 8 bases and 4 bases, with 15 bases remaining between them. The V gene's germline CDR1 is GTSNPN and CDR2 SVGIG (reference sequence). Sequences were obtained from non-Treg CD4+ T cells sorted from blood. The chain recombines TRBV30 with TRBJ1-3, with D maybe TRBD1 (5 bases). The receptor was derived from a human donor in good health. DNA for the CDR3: TGTGCCACACTAGGCGAGGGGGGAAACACCATATATTTT. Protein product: CATLGEGGNTIYF.